Presented here are 30 T cell receptor beta chains from one specimen sequenced in a study of shared clonotypes between healthy human individuals. Assay: immunoSEQ multiplex PCR; the TCRdb copy retains only in-frame clones and omits some. The sample lists over a million clones; around 95% were seen once. Sequenced input: naive CD4+ T cells sorted from blood. As for subset: CD45RA+ positively selected. All receptors come from a man younger than 40 in good health.

V gene TRBV7-2 combines with J gene TRBJ1-5; D not resolved. CDR1 SGHTA and CDR2 FQGNSA come from the germline V gene. Trimming pared 3 bases from V and 0 bases from J, leaving 21 bases between. This CDR3 region has 19 residues. The CDR3 here is CASSLVGSQAWNSNQPQHF. CDR3 coding DNA: TGTGCCAGCAGCTTGGTAGGGTCGCAGGCCTGGAATAGCAATCAGCCCCAGCATTTT.

V and J are TRBV28 and TRBJ1-1; 7 bases fit TRBD1. Per germline, CDR1 MDHEN and CDR2 SYDVKM. Germline trimming cut 6 bases from V and 3 bases from J; bases unmatched to any gene: 10. CDR3 length equals 15 residues. CDR3 DNA: TGTGCCAGCAGCCGCACCGGACAGGCTTACACTGAAGCTTTCTTT. Its translation: CASSRTGQAYTEAFF.

The chain has TRBV2 and TRBJ1-3; D remains unclear. Deletions cut 6 bases from V and 0 bases from J, with 9 bases between. CDR3 size: 14 residues. Germline CDR1 and CDR2: SNHLY and FYNNEI. CDR3 sequence reads: CASSLQSSGNTIYF. CDR3 DNA sequence: TGTGCCAGCAGCCTTCAGTCCTCTGGAAACACCATATATTTT.

In its sample, this clone was seen once. Other DNA sequences in the same sample also yield this CDR3. The rearrangement joins TRBV7-2 to TRBJ2-7; 12 positions agree with TRBD2. The V segment lost 1 base and the J segment 4 bases; nucleotides outside the gene matches: 2. The germline V gene encodes CDR1 SGHTA and CDR2 FQGNSA. The CDR3 consists of 15 residues. As DNA, the CDR3 is TGTGCCAGCAGCTTAGGTCTAGCGGGAGGGTACGAGCAGTACTTC. Amino acids: CASSLGLAGGYEQYF.

V usage is TRBV14 and J usage is TRBJ2-7; 10 bases are a match to TRBD2. Germline trimming cut 4 bases from V and 3 bases from J; bases unmatched to any gene: 6. Germline values: CDR1 SGHDN, CDR2 FVKESK. The CDR3 length is 15 residues. The CDR3 sequence is CASSPLTSGYYEQYF. CDR3 DNA: TGTGCCAGCAGCCCCCTGACTAGCGGGTACTACGAGCAGTACTTC.

The chain combines TRBV28 with TRBJ2-5; 11 nucleotides align to TRBD1. Germline-derived CDR1 and CDR2 are MDHEN and SYDVKM. The CDR3 has 15 residues. J lost 4 bases, V lost 11 bases, and 12 bases had no gene match. CDR3 loop: CAGRRDRGSGETQYF. As DNA, the CDR3 is TGTGCCGGTCGCCGGGACAGGGGGTCGGGAGAGACCCAGTACTTC.

This clone was seen just once. The chain is built from TRBV7-3 and TRBJ1-1; possible D gene TRBD1, 5 bases. V lost 3 bases to trimming and J lost 9 bases, with 17 bases between them. This CDR3 region has 14 residues. The germline gives CDR1 SGHTA, CDR2 FQGTGA. CDR3 coding DNA: TGTGCCAGCAGCTTTGTCCCCCAACCAGGGAAAGCTTTCTTT. Translating it yields CASSFVPQPGKAFF.

The V and J genes are TRBV5-6 and TRBJ1-5; 7 bases are shared with TRBD1. Germline lookup yields CDR1 SGHDT and CDR2 YYEEEE. The CDR3 is 17 amino acids. Losses at the gene ends were 3 bases for V and 1 base for J; bases not matched to a gene: 10. CDR3 nucleotide sequence: TGTGCCAGCAGCTCTTCCAGACAGGGAGTGAGCAATCAGCCCCAGCATTTT. Translated, it gives CASSSSRQGVSNQPQHF.

In regard to this clone: This CDR3 is also generated by other DNA sequences in the sample. The V call is TRBV6-5, the J call TRBJ2-7; D call uncertain. The CDR3 totals 14 residues. The germline V and J ends were trimmed by 2 bases and 1 base, with 9 bases remaining between them. Per the germline V gene, CDR1 is MNHEY and CDR2 is SVGAGI. CDR3 in DNA: TGTGCCAGCAGTTACGGGCAGGCGTCCTACGAGCAGTACTTC. This codes for CASSYGQASYEQYF.

The J gene is TRBJ2-5, the V gene TRBV28; D perhaps matches TRBD2 (6 bases). The CDR3 length is 15 residues. The germline V and J ends were trimmed by 3 bases and 0 bases, with 11 bases remaining between them. Germline lookup yields CDR1 MDHEN and CDR2 SYDVKM. CDR3 nucleotide sequence: TGTGCCAGCAGTTTCTTGGAGGGGTACCAAGAGACCCAGTACTTC. Amino acids: CASSFLEGYQETQYF.

The chain carries TRBV15 and TRBJ2-7, with D unresolved. The CDR3 is made up of 13 amino acids. Trimming left V 3 bases short and J 4 bases short, with 10 bases between. Germline CDR1 is LNHNV and CDR2 is YYDKDF (reference sequence). CDR3: CATSSGRWYEQYF. CDR3 bases: TGTGCCACCAGCAGCGGACGGTGGTACGAGCAGTACTTC. The variable domain in full, completed from reference TRBV15 and TRBJ2-7, reads DAMVIQNPRYQVTQFGKPVTLSCSQTLNHNVMYWYQQKSSQAPKLLFHYYDKDFNNEADTPDNFQSRRPNTSFCFLDIRSPGLGDTAMYLCATSSGRWYEQYFGPGTRLTVT.

This chain's CDR3 is CASSLRPRTVDYEQYF. In nucleotides, the CDR3 is TGCGCCAGCAGCTTGCGCCCCCGGACAGTAGACTACGAGCAGTACTTC. The chain uses TRBV5-1 and TRBJ2-7, with D perhaps matching TRBD1 (6 bases). CDR1 and CDR2 from the germline V gene are SGHRS and YFSETQ. Between the trimmed V and J ends, which lost 1 base and 3 bases, there was a span of 17 bases. The CDR3 is 16 residues long. Full variable domain (rest looked up from reference TRBV5-1 and TRBJ2-7): KAGVTQTPRYLIKTRGQQVTLSCSPISGHRSVSWYQQTPGQGLQFLFEYFSETQRNKGNFPGRFSGRQFSNSRSEMNVSTLELGDSALYLCASSLRPRTVDYEQYFGPGTRLTVT.

This clone has just a few counts. The chain is built from TRBV2 and TRBJ1-5, with TRBD1 as a possible D gene (5 bases). V was cut by 3 bases and J by 7 bases, with 13 bases left in between. CDR1 is SNHLY and CDR2 is FYNNEI in the germline V gene. The CDR3 runs to 14 residues. CDR3 bases: TGTGCCAGCAGTGAGGGACGGGGTCAACAGCCCCAGCATTTT. The encoded protein is CASSEGRGQQPQHF.

The chain has TRBV7-9 and TRBJ1-1; 7 nucleotides line up with TRBD1. Germline V lookup: CDR1 SEHNR, CDR2 FQNEAQ (reference sequence). V was pared by 2 bases and J by 0 bases, with 3 bases of the junction left unmatched. CDR3 size: 15 residues. The CDR3 DNA reads TGTGCCAGCAGCTTAAGACAGGGAGTGAACACTGAAGCTTTCTTT. Protein product: CASSLRQGVNTEAFF.

The chain employs TRBV18 and TRBJ2-7, with 7 nucleotides matching TRBD1. The CDR3 extends over 13 amino acids. Germline V gene data show CDR1 as KGHSH and CDR2 as LQKENI. After removal of 3 bases from V and 7 bases from J, the junction contained 6 bases not matched to a gene. The CDR3 reads CASSPYMDREQYF. The CDR3 nucleotides read TGTGCCAGCTCACCTTATATGGACAGGGAGCAGTACTTC.

This rearrangement joins TRBV12-5 to TRBJ1-1; 7 positions match TRBD1. Germline-derived CDR1 and CDR2 are LGHNT and FRNRAP. V lost 7 bases to trimming and J lost 2 bases; unmatched junction nucleotides: 7. CDR3 length: 14 amino acids. The CDR3 coding sequence is TGTGCTAGTGCCCTCCAGGGGGTTAACACTGAAGCTTTCTTT. Amino acids: CASALQGVNTEAFF.

The chain has TRBV7-2 and TRBJ1-2; D possibly corresponds to TRBD1 (5 bases). V lost 1 base, J lost 7 bases, and 10 bases lay in between. CDR3 length: 13 amino acids. Germline CDR1 reads SGHTA; CDR2 reads FQGNSA. CDR3 bases: TGTGCCAGCAGCTTAGGGGGGTATCCTGGCTACACCTTC. Protein product: CASSLGGYPGYTF.

This clone was observed a handful of times. This rearrangement joins TRBV6-1 to TRBJ1-5, with 8 nucleotides matching TRBD1. There are 14 residues in the CDR3. The germline V gene encodes CDR1 MNHNS and CDR2 SASEGT. V trimming: 8 bases; J trimming: 5 bases; junction bases outside the gene matches: 8. The CDR3 DNA reads TGTGCCAGCCTATCGGACAGGGTTTATCAGCCCCAGCATTTT. Translation gives CASLSDRVYQPQHF.

This chain connects TRBV6-5 to TRBJ1-2; D ambiguous. V lost 4 bases and J 2 bases, leaving 14 bases between the germline ends. Germline lookup yields CDR1 MNHEY and CDR2 SVGAGI. The CDR3 contains 15 residues. The DNA for the CDR3 is TGTGCCAGCAGTTTTAGGGTGGCGGGGAACTATGGCTACACCTTC. It is translated as CASSFRVAGNYGYTF.

The chain joins TRBV5-1 to TRBJ2-1; 9 positions match TRBD1. With 0 bases clipped from V and 2 bases from J, the junction kept 3 bases outside the gene matches. Germline V CDR1 and CDR2: SGHRS, YFSETQ. The CDR3 extends over 16 amino acids. The CDR3 bases are TGCGCCAGCAGCTTGGGCGGGACAGGGACCTACAATGAGCAGTTCTTC. Encoded protein: CASSLGGTGTYNEQFF.

This chain joins TRBV5-6 and TRBJ2-3, with a weak D call TRBD1 (5 bases). V lost 4 bases, J lost 1 base, and 7 bases lay in between. Germline lookup yields CDR1 SGHDT and CDR2 YYEEEE. The CDR3 extends over 13 amino acids. For the CDR3, the DNA is TGTGCCAGCAGCACCAGGGGCACAGATACGCAGTATTTT. Its translation is CASSTRGTDTQYF.

V usage is TRBV7-2 and J usage is TRBJ2-3; D is perhaps TRBD1 (5 bases). Trimming pared 2 bases from V and 5 bases from J, leaving 20 bases between. Germline CDR1 reads SGHTA; CDR2 reads FQGNSA. The CDR3 totals 17 residues. As DNA, the CDR3 is TGTGCCAGCAGCTTATTGGGGCAATATTCGTTGGGAGATACGCAGTATTTT. It translates to CASSLLGQYSLGDTQYF.

This rearrangement joins TRBV25-1 to TRBJ1-2; 8 nucleotides agree with TRBD1. V lost 0 bases to trimming and J lost 11 bases; unmatched junction nucleotides: 8. Germline loops: CDR1 MGHDK, CDR2 SYGVNS. The CDR3 totals 14 residues. Here the CDR3 reads CASSEYQGAGFYTF. CDR3 DNA: TGTGCCAGCAGTGAATATCAGGGGGCGGGTTTTTACACCTTC.

The rearrangement joins TRBV6-1 to TRBJ1-2; D is uncertain. V was trimmed by 1 base and J by 8 bases, leaving 8 bases between them. This CDR3 is 12 amino acids long. CDR1 MNHNS and CDR2 SASEGT come from the germline V gene. The CDR3: CASSEGVPGYTF. The DNA of the CDR3 is TGTGCCAGCAGTGAAGGGGTTCCCGGCTACACCTTC.

The chain joins TRBV10-3 to TRBJ1-5; D gene ambiguous. V was clipped by 2 bases and J by 5 bases, with 4 bases between them. This CDR3 has 12 amino acids. CDR1 and CDR2 from the germline V gene are ENHRY and SYGVKD. CDR3 DNA: TGTGCCATCAGTGAGCGGGATCAGCCCCAGCATTTT. Amino acids: CAISERDQPQHF.

This chain uses TRBV27 with TRBJ1-2; D gene unclear. The CDR3 has 15 residues. Germline V gene lookup returns CDR1 MNHEY and CDR2 SMNVEV (reference sequence). With 4 bases removed from V and 0 bases from J, the gap between germline ends came to 12 bases. The CDR3 spells CASSSRSTSNYGYTF. The CDR3 nucleotides are TGTGCCAGCAGTTCCCGGAGCACTTCTAACTATGGCTACACCTTC.

The chain recombines TRBV6-5 with TRBJ1-1; no reliable D call. V lost 7 bases to trimming and J lost 1 base, with 10 bases between them. The germline V gene encodes CDR1 MNHEY and CDR2 SVGAGI. The CDR3 sequence is 13 residues long. CDR3 region: CASIKTENTEAFF. CDR3 nucleotide sequence: TGTGCCAGCATCAAGACGGAGAACACTGAAGCTTTCTTT.

This chain links TRBV5-4 with TRBJ1-1; no firm D call. Trimming pared 0 bases from V and 2 bases from J, leaving 11 bases between. This CDR3 has 15 amino acids. Germline loops: CDR1 SGHNT, CDR2 YYREEE (reference sequence). The CDR3, as DNA: TGTGCCAGCAGCTTGGATCCGGCCTACAACACTGAAGCTTTCTTT. Translating it yields CASSLDPAYNTEAFF.

The chain joins TRBV6-1 to TRBJ2-2, with D hard to call. Trimming pared 6 bases from V and 4 bases from J, leaving 15 bases between. CDR1 is MNHNS and CDR2 is SASEGT in the germline V gene. CDR3 length equals 15 residues. The CDR3 loop reads CASRENWQITGELFF. CDR3 nucleotides: TGTGCCAGCAGGGAAAATTGGCAGATCACCGGGGAGCTGTTTTTT.

The chain couples TRBV15 to TRBJ1-1; D gene uncertain. Trimming pared 1 base from V and 4 bases from J, leaving 7 bases between. Germline CDR1 reads LNHNV; CDR2 reads YYDKDF (reference sequence). This CDR3 has 13 amino acids. CDR3 residues: CATSRGRGTEAFF. The CDR3 nucleotides read TGTGCCACCAGCAGAGGTAGAGGCACTGAAGCTTTCTTT.